One and the same sample provided the 7 T cell receptor beta chains below, sequenced in a study of blood T cell repertoires in COVID-19. Using immunoSEQ multiplex PCR, the repertoire was profiled, and TCRdb retains in-frame clones only, with some absent. Among fewer than 80,000 clones, approximately 80% were seen once, and the ten largest hold about an eighth. Sequenced: peripheral blood. The receptors come from a man aged 50 to 59 with COVID-19, enrolled during active disease.

The chain couples TRBV4-3 to TRBJ1-6; TRBD1 matches 9 bases. With 0 bases clipped from V and 6 bases from J, the junction kept 3 bases outside the gene matches. Germline values: CDR1 LGHNA, CDR2 YSLEER. This CDR3 has 16 amino acids. This CDR3 reads CASSQDGGQGNSPLHF. CDR3 sequence (DNA): TGCGCCAGCAGCCAAGATGGGGGACAGGGTAATTCACCCCTCCACTTT.

This clone was counted once. The chain recombines TRBV5-1 with TRBJ2-1, with TRBD2 matching 10 bases. The CDR3 contains 16 residues. Trimming took 5 bases from V and 0 from J; bases not matched to a gene: 5. Germline assignment: CDR1 SGHRS and CDR2 YFSETQ. In DNA form, the CDR3 reads TGCGCCAGCAGGGAGCGGACTAGCGGCTCCTACAATGAGCAGTTCTTC. Translating gives CASRERTSGSYNEQFF.

J is TRBJ2-7 and V is TRBV5-1; D may be TRBD1 (6 bases). The germline CDR1 and CDR2 sequences are SGHRS and YFSETQ. The CDR3 totals 15 residues. Trimming shortened V by 4 bases and J by 4 bases, and 18 bases separated the two germline ends. The CDR3 nucleotides read TGCGCCAGCAGCCAACCGACTACAGGGCTGTACGAGCAGTACTTC. Translating gives CASSQPTTGLYEQYF.

J is TRBJ1-2 and V is TRBV27, with a possible D match to TRBD1 (6 bases). V lost 4 bases to trimming and J lost 4 bases, with 10 bases between them. Germline CDR1 is MNHEY and CDR2 is SMNVEV (reference sequence). This CDR3 region has 13 residues. The CDR3 loop reads CASSSQGFYGYTF. CDR3 in DNA: TGTGCCAGCAGTTCACAGGGTTTCTATGGCTACACCTTC.

The chain uses TRBV19 and TRBJ2-5; 9 bases map to TRBD2. Germline-derived CDR1 and CDR2 are LNHDA and SQIVND (reference sequence). The trim removed 8 bases at V and 2 bases at J, leaving 6 bases unmatched. The CDR3 has 14 amino acids. In DNA form, the CDR3 reads TGTGCCAGTTCATCTAGCGGGGTGCAAGAGACCCAGTACTTC. This translates into CASSSSGVQETQYF.

The genes are TRBV19 and TRBJ2-1; 7 bases align to TRBD1. Germline values: CDR1 LNHDA, CDR2 SQIVND (reference sequence). V shed 8 bases, J shed 1 base, and the junction held 8 bases outside the gene matches. The CDR3 runs to 15 residues. CDR3 sequence: CASARDSLSYNEQFF. CDR3 sequence (DNA): TGTGCCAGTGCTCGGGACAGCTTATCCTACAATGAGCAGTTCTTC.

V gene TRBV12-3 or TRBV12-4 combines with J gene TRBJ1-1, with 7 bases aligning to TRBD1. The J segment lost 8 bases and the V segment lost 4 bases, leaving 4 bases of the junction unmatched. CDR3 length: 12 residues. The CDR3 nucleotides are TGTGCCAGCAGTTCCGAGACAGGGGAAGCTTTCTTT. Protein sequence: CASSSETGEAFF.